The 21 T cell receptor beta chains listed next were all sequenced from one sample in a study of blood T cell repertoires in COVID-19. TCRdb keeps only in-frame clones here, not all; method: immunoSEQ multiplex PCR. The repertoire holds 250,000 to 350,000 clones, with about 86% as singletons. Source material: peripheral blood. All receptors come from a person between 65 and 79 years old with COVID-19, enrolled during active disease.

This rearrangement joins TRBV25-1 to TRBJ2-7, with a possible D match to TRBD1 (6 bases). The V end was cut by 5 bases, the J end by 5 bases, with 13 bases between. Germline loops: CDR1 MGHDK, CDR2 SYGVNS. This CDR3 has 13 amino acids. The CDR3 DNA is TGTGCCAGCAGTCCACAGGGAAGGGACGAGCAGTACTTC. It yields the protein CASSPQGRDEQYF.

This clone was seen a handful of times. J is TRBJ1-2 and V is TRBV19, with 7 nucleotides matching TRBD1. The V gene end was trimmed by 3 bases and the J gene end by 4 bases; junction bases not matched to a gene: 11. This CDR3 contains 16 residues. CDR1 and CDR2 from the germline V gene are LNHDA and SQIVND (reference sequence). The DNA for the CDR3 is TGTGCCAGTAGTATGGGGACAGCCGTCGATTCCTATGGCTACACCTTC. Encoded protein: CASSMGTAVDSYGYTF.

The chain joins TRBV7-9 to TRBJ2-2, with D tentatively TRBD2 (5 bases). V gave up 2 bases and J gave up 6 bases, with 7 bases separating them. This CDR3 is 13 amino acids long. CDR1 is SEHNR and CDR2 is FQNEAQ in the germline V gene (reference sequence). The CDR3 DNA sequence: TGTGCCAGCAGCTTATCGGAGGCCGGGGAGCTGTTTTTT. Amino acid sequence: CASSLSEAGELFF. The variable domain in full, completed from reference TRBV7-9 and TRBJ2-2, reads DTGVSQNPRHKITKRGQNVTFRCDPISEHNRLYWYRQTLGQGPEFLTYFQNEAQLEKSRLLSDRFSAERPKGSFSTLEIQRTEQGDSAMYLCASSLSEAGELFFGEGSRLTVL.

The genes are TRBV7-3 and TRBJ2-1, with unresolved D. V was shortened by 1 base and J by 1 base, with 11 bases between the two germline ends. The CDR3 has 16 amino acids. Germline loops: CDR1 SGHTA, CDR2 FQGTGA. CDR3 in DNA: TGTGCCAGCAGCTTAAGGTCCCGGTCGTCCTACAATGAGCAGTTCTTC. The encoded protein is CASSLRSRSSYNEQFF. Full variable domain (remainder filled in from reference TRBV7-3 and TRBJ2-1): GAGVSQTPSNKVTEKGKYVELRCDPISGHTALYWYRQSLGQGPEFLIYFQGTGAADDSGLPNDRFFAVRPEGSVSTLKIQRTERGDSAVYLCASSLRSRSSYNEQFFGPGTRLTVL.

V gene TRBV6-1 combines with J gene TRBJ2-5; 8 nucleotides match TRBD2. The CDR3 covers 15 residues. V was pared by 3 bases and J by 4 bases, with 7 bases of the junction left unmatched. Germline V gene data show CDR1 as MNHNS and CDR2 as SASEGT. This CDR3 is CASSERLAGGETQYF. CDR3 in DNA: TGTGCCAGCAGTGAGCGCCTAGCGGGCGGAGAGACCCAGTACTTC.

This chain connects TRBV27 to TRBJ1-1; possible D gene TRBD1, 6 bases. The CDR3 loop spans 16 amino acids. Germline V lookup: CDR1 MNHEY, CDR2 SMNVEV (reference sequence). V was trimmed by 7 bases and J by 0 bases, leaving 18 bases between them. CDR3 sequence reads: CASTSGGGWLNTEAFF. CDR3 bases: TGTGCCAGCACCTCCGGTGGGGGCTGGCTGAACACTGAAGCTTTCTTT.

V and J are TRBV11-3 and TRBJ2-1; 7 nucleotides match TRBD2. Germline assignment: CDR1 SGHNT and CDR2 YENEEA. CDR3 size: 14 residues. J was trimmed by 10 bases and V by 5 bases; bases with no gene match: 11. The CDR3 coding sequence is TGTGCCAGCAGCCCGAGAGAGACTAGCTGGGAGCAGTTCTTC. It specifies CASSPRETSWEQFF.

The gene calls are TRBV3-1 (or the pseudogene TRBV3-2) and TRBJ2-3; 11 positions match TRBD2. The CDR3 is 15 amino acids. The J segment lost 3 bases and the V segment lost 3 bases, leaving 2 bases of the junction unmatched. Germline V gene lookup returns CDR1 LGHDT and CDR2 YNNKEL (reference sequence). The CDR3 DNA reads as TGTGCCAGCAGCCAGGGACTAGCGGCTACAGATACGCAGTATTTT. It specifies CASSQGLAATDTQYF.

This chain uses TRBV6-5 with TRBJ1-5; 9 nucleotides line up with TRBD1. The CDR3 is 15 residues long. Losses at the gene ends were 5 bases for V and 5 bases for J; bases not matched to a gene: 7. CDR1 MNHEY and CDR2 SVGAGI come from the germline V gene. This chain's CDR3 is CASSLTGGVDQPQHF. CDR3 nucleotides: TGTGCCAGCAGTCTCACAGGGGGCGTTGATCAGCCCCAGCATTTT.

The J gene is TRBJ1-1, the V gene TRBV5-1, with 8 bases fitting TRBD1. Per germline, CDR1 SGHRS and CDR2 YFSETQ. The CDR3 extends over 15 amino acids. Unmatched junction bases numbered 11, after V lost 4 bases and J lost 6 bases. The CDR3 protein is CASSLQQGAGAEAFF. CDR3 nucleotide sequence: TGCGCCAGCAGCCTCCAGCAGGGGGCGGGGGCTGAAGCTTTCTTT.

The CDR3 is CASSRGEPDTQYF. CDR3 sequence (DNA): TGTGCCAGTAGTAGGGGGGAACCAGATACGCAGTATTTT. The J gene is TRBJ2-3, the V gene TRBV19; TRBD2 might be the D (6 bases). Germline V lookup: CDR1 LNHDA, CDR2 SQIVND (reference sequence). V lost 4 bases and J 4 bases, leaving 9 bases between the germline ends. The CDR3 sequence is 13 residues long.

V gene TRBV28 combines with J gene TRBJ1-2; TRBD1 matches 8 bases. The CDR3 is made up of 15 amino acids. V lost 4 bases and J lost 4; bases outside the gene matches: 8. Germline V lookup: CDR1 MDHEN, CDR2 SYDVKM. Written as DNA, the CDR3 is TGTGCCAGCAGTTCGCCGGGACAGGATCCCTATGGCTACACCTTC. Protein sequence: CASSSPGQDPYGYTF.

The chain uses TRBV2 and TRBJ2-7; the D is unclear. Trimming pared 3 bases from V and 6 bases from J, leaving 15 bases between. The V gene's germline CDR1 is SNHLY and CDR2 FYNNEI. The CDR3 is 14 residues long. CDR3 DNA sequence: TGTGCCAGCAGTGACCGCGTTTCCCACGGCGAGCAGTACTTC. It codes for CASSDRVSHGEQYF.

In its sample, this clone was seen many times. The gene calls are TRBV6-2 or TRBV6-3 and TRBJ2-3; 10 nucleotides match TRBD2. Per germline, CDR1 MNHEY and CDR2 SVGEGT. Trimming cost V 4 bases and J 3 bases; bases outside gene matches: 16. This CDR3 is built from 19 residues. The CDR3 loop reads CASSFPRGVSGGLTDTQYF. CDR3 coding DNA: TGTGCCAGCAGTTTCCCCCGCGGAGTTAGCGGGGGGTTAACAGATACGCAGTATTTT.

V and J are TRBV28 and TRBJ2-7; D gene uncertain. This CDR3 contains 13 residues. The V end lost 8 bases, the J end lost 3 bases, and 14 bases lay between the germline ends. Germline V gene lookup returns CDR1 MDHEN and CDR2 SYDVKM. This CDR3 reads CASQVSTDYEQYF. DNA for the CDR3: TGTGCCAGCCAGGTTTCTACGGACTACGAGCAGTACTTC.

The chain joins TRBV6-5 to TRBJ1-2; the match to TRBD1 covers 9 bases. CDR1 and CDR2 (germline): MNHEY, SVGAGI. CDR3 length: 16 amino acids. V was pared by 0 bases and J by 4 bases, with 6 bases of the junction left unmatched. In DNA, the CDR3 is TGTGCCAGCAGTTACTCGAACAGGGGGCCCGGCTATGGCTACACCTTC. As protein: CASSYSNRGPGYGYTF.

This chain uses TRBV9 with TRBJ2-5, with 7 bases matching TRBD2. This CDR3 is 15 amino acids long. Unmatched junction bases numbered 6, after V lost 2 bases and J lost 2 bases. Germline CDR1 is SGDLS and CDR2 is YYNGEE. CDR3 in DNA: TGTGCCAGCAGCGTCGCTAGCGGAGTACAAGAGACCCAGTACTTC. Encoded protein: CASSVASGVQETQYF.

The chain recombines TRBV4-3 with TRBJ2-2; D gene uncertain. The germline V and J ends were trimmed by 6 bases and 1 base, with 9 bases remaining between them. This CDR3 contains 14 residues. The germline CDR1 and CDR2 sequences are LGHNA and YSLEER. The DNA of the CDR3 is TGCGCCAGCAGGGTCAGACTGAACACCGGGGAGCTGTTTTTT. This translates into CASRVRLNTGELFF.

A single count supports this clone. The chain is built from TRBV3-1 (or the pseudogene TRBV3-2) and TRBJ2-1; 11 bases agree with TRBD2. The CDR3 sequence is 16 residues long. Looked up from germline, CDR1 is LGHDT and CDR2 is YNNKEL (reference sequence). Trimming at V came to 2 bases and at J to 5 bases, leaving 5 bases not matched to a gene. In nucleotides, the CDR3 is TGTGCCAGCAGCCAACGACTAGCGGGAACCAACAATGAGCAGTTCTTC. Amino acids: CASSQRLAGTNNEQFF.

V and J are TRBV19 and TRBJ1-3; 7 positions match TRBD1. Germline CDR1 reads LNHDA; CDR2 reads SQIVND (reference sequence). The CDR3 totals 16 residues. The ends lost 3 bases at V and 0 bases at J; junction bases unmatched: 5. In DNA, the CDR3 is TGTGCCAGTAGTATCTTGGGACAGCACTCTGGAAACACCATATATTTT. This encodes CASSILGQHSGNTIYF.

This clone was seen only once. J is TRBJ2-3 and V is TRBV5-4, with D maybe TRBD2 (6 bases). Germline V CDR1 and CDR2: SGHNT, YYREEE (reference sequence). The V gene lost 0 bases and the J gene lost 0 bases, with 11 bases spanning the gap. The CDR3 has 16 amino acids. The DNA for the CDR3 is TGTGCCAGCAGCTTGGCTGCGACTAGAAGCACAGATACGCAGTATTTT. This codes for CASSLAATRSTDTQYF. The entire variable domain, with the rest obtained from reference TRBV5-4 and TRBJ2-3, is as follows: ETGVTQSPTHLIKTRGQQVTLRCSSQSGHNTVSWYQQALGQGPQFIFQYYREEENGRGNFPPRFSGLQFPNYSSELNVNALELDDSALYLCASSLAATRSTDTQYFGPGTRLTVL.